There are a few counts of the clone carrying this T cell receptor beta chain. The data were obtained in a study of Graves' ophthalmopathy and Graves' hyperthyroidism. From RNA, the CDR3 regions of TCR beta chains were amplified and sequenced. Second-round multiplex PCR came after first-round RT-PCR with HTBI primers. TCRdb passed the multiplex PCR reads through MiXCR, listing each CDR3 protein once. Seen here are roughly 700,000 distinct CDR3 sequences, roughly 41% observed once, and the top ten hold approximately 46%. The CDR3 loop spans 15 amino acids. The ends were cut back, 6 bases at V and 2 bases at J, with 16 bases in the middle. Germline assignment: CDR1 SGHDN and CDR2 FVKESK.

V is TRBV14 and J is TRBJ1-2; D might be TRBD1 (5 bases). The sequenced sample consisted of peripheral blood. The receptor was isolated from an adult man with Graves' ophthalmopathy. DNA of the CDR3: TGTGCCAGCAGTTACTTGGGGGTGGAAAACTATGGCTACACCTTC. Translating it yields CASSYLGVENYGYTF.